These 13 T cell receptor beta chains share one sample of origin, sequenced in a study of blood T cells in healthy people across ages. Alongside a J-beta primer mix, a sample-barcoded 5' primer served in a second PCR lasting about 7 to 11 cycles. TCRdb re-called the 5' RACE reads with MiXCR, one entry per CDR3 protein. The data contain some 560,000 distinct CDR3 sequences, about 27% of them singletons. These records were also assigned to another study, of T cells of mothers and their children.

The material sequenced was blood. These receptors were collected from a boy between 2 and 10 years old in good health.

This clonotype was counted only a few times. V and J are TRBV7-9 and TRBJ2-5; either TRBD1 or TRBD2 may supply D (5 bases each). The last part of the DNA fits TRBJ2-7 better; the J call may be wrong. Germline CDR1 is SEHNR and CDR2 is FQNEAQ (reference sequence). The CDR3 runs to 13 residues. This CDR3 reads CASEGRLTYEQYF. The CDR3 DNA is TGTGCCAGCGAGGGACGGTTGACCTACGAGCAGTACTTC.

This clonotype occurred a few times. The chain has TRBV12-3 or TRBV12-4 and TRBJ2-5, with D perhaps given as TRBD1 or TRBD2 (5 bases each). V gave up 6 bases and J gave up 0 bases, with 14 bases separating them. The CDR3 is made up of 15 amino acids. CDR3: CASSPQGRYQETQYF. CDR3 nucleotides: TGTGCCAGCAGCCCCCAGGGACGCTACCAAGAGACCCAGTACTTC.

The gene calls are TRBV10-3 and TRBJ2-1, with 10 bases fitting TRBD1. Losses at the gene ends were 1 base for V and 2 bases for J; bases not matched to a gene: 2. Germline assignment: CDR1 ENHRY and CDR2 SYGVKD. This CDR3 has 16 residues. CDR3 sequence reads: CAISELTGGAYNEQFF. Here the CDR3 DNA reads TGTGCCATCAGTGAGTTGACAGGGGGCGCCTACAATGAGCAGTTCTTC.

The CDR3 sequence is CASSLGTNGRGEQFF. CDR3 DNA: TGTGCCAGCAGCTTAGGGACTAACGGGAGGGGAGAGCAGTTCTTC. This chain joins TRBV7-6 and TRBJ2-5; 8 bases match TRBD2. The J call may be mistaken, given a closer DNA end match to TRBJ2-1. Germline lookup yields CDR1 SGHVS and CDR2 FNYEAQ. The length of the CDR3 is 15 residues.

The sample holds a few counts of this clonotype. The J gene is TRBJ2-1, the V gene TRBV7-2; D ambiguous. V lost 1 base and J 4 bases, leaving 11 bases between the germline ends. CDR1 is SGHTA, CDR2 FQGNSA, per germline. There are 15 residues in the CDR3. The DNA of the CDR3 is TGTGCCAGCAGCTTAGACCTCGCTCCTTACAATGAGCAGTTCTTC. Translation gives CASSLDLAPYNEQFF.

Notes on this clonotype: Mismatch with germline at one junction end may stem from a read error. The DNA of the CDR3 is TGTGCCGCCAGCCCGGGACTAGGGTACAATGAGCAGTTCTTC. Translation: CAASPGLGYNEQFF. The V gene is TRBV15, the J gene TRBJ2-1, with 8 bases aligning to TRBD2. CDR3 size: 14 residues. Germline CDR1 is LNHNV and CDR2 is YYDKDF (reference sequence).

The chain combines TRBV10-3 with TRBJ1-4, with no clear D. Germline assignment: CDR1 ENHRY and CDR2 SYGVKD. This CDR3 spans 12 amino acids. V lost 4 bases to trimming and J lost 6 bases, with 6 bases between them. This CDR3 reads CAISVPHEKLFF. CDR3 in DNA: TGTGCCATCAGTGTCCCGCATGAAAAACTGTTTTTT.

V is TRBV13 and J is TRBJ1-4, with 8 bases identical to TRBD1. CDR3 length equals 16 residues. The germline gives CDR1 PRHDT, CDR2 FYEKMQ (reference sequence). The junction had 4 bases not matched to a gene; V was cut back by 4 bases and J by 0 bases. The CDR3 DNA reads as TGTGCCAGCAGCTCCAAACAGGGGGCAACTAATGAAAAACTGTTTTTT. It translates to CASSSKQGATNEKLFF.

The rearrangement uses TRBV20-1 and TRBJ2-1, with D possibly being TRBD2 (6 bases). Trimming took 6 bases from V and 2 from J, leaving 14 bases between them. The CDR3 contains 14 residues. Germline CDR1 is DFQATT and CDR2 is SNEGSKA (reference sequence). The CDR3 loop reads CSAARGRPYNEQFF. The CDR3, as DNA: TGCAGTGCCGCCCGGGGGAGGCCCTACAATGAGCAGTTCTTC.

The rearrangement uses TRBV29-1 and TRBJ2-5; D unclear. The closer fit of TRBJ2-1 to the DNA end suggests the J call may be wrong. Germline V gene sequence: CDR1 SQVTM, CDR2 ANQGSEA. The CDR3 runs 11 residues. The DNA for the CDR3 is TGCAGCGCCAACCGGTTCGATGAGCAGTTCTTC. It yields the protein CSANRFDEQFF.

This clonotype occurred many times. This chain joins TRBV4-1 and TRBJ2-2; 7 positions match TRBD1. V was clipped by 4 bases and J by 6 bases; unmatched bases: 2. The germline V gene encodes CDR1 MGHRA and CDR2 YSYEKL. CDR3 length equals 13 residues. DNA of the CDR3: TGCGCCAGCAGCCGACAGGGTGCCGGGGAGCTGTTTTTT. Protein sequence: CASSRQGAGELFF.

This clonotype has a handful of counts. This chain joins TRBV7-9 and TRBJ1-2; D is uncertain. The CDR3 is 12 residues long. V shed 5 bases and J shed 8 bases, with 12 bases lying between them. The germline CDR1 and CDR2 sequences are SEHNR and FQNEAQ (reference sequence). The DNA of the CDR3 is TGTGCCAGCAGCCATTCCCAGCAGGGCTACACCTTC. This sequence encodes CASSHSQQGYTF.

This clonotype was seen a few times. The rearrangement uses TRBV20-1 and TRBJ1-1; D not certain. This CDR3 spans 14 amino acids. Germline V gene data show CDR1 as DFQATT and CDR2 as SNEGSKA (reference sequence). Trimming removed 0 bases from V and 2 bases from J, with 10 bases in between. As DNA, the CDR3 is TGCAGTGCTAGAGATCACCCGGTAAACACTGAAGCTTTCTTT. Residues: CSARDHPVNTEAFF.